These 24 T cell receptor beta chains originate from one sample sequenced in a study of blood T cell repertoires in COVID-19. Sequencing used immunoSEQ multiplex PCR; TCRdb keeps in-frame clones, though not all of them. The sample includes 110,000 or so clones, roughly 88% of them seen just once. The specimen was peripheral blood. The receptor set was obtained from a woman in her seventies who had recovered from COVID-19.

This chain uses TRBV5-1 with TRBJ2-1; 9 bases align to TRBD1. Unmatched junction bases numbered 7, after V lost 7 bases and J lost 8 bases. Germline lookup yields CDR1 SGHRS and CDR2 YFSETQ. This CDR3 contains 13 residues. The CDR3 here is CASQQDRGDEQFF. Written as DNA, the CDR3 is TGCGCCAGCCAACAGGACAGGGGCGATGAGCAGTTCTTC.

The genes are TRBV28 and TRBJ2-4, with D tentatively TRBD2 (5 bases). In germline, CDR1 is MDHEN, CDR2 SYDVKM. Trimming cost V 9 bases and J 3 bases, with 12 bases left between them. The CDR3 contains 13 residues. CDR3 amino acids: CASQERVKNIQYF. CDR3 nucleotides: TGTGCCAGTCAGGAGAGGGTCAAAAACATTCAGTACTTC.

The genes are TRBV24-1 and TRBJ2-7; TRBD2 agrees at 7 bases. V trimming: 4 bases; J trimming: 6 bases; junction bases outside the gene matches: 5. The CDR3 has 13 amino acids. CDR1 and CDR2 from the germline V gene are KGHDR and SFDVKD. CDR3 region: CATSDSLAVEQYF. In DNA, the CDR3 is TGTGCCACCAGTGACTCGCTAGCGGTCGAGCAGTACTTC.

This chain uses TRBV29-1 with TRBJ2-5; possible D gene TRBD2, 7 bases. The CDR3 is made up of 16 amino acids. V dropped 2 bases and J dropped 1 base, with 17 bases sitting between them. The germline V gene has CDR1 SQVTM and CDR2 ANQGSEA. The CDR3 DNA sequence: TGCAGCGTTGAACGGGCGGCAAGGGGGGGCCAAGAGACCCAGTACTTC. Its translation: CSVERAARGGQETQYF.

The chain employs TRBV11-2 and TRBJ2-3; TRBD1 aligns across 9 bases. The CDR3 is 17 amino acids. V lost 0 bases, J lost 5 bases, and 9 bases stayed unmatched. Germline values: CDR1 SGHAT, CDR2 FQNNGV. Here the CDR3 reads CASSLDRTGAGGDTQYF. The CDR3 DNA reads TGTGCCAGCAGCTTAGATAGGACAGGGGCCGGGGGAGATACGCAGTATTTT.

The chain joins TRBV28 to TRBJ1-3, with unresolved D. Germline CDR1 reads MDHEN; CDR2 reads SYDVKM. V dropped 2 bases and J dropped 0 bases, with 11 bases sitting between them. The CDR3 runs to 16 residues. The CDR3 coding sequence is TGTGCCAGCAGTTTACGTGAGATCTACTCTGGAAACACCATATATTTT. Translated, it gives CASSLREIYSGNTIYF. Full variable domain (remainder filled in from reference TRBV28 and TRBJ1-3): DVKVTQSSRYLVKRTGEKVFLECVQDMDHENMFWYRQDPGLGLRLIYFSYDVKMKEKGDIPEGYSVSREKKERFSLILESASTNQTSMYLCASSLREIYSGNTIYFGEGSWLTVV.

The chain recombines TRBV10-3 with TRBJ2-7; D ambiguous. The CDR3 runs to 12 residues. With 2 bases removed from V and 2 bases from J, the gap between germline ends came to 4 bases. CDR1 and CDR2 from the germline V gene are ENHRY and SYGVKD. The CDR3 region has the DNA TGTGCCATCAGTGAGAACACCTACGAGCAGTACTTC. Protein: CAISENTYEQYF.

This chain joins TRBV19 and TRBJ1-1; no reliable D call. This CDR3 is 14 amino acids long. The germline gives CDR1 LNHDA, CDR2 SQIVND (reference sequence). The V gene lost 5 bases and the J gene lost 1 base, with 11 bases spanning the gap. The CDR3 sequence is CASSWRAGNTEAFF. In DNA, the CDR3 is TGTGCCAGTAGTTGGAGGGCAGGGAACACTGAAGCTTTCTTT.

The chain is built from TRBV28 and TRBJ1-2, with 8 bases matching TRBD1. The V and J ends lost 4 bases and 5 bases, in that order; junction bases with no gene match: 9. Germline V gene sequence: CDR1 MDHEN, CDR2 SYDVKM. This CDR3 is built from 15 residues. This CDR3 is CASSSRRGRDYGYTF. The DNA of the CDR3 is TGTGCCAGCAGTTCTCGCAGGGGGCGCGATTATGGCTACACCTTC.

The J gene is TRBJ2-7, the V gene TRBV27, with 7 bases aligning to TRBD1. The germline gives CDR1 MNHEY, CDR2 SMNVEV (reference sequence). The CDR3 is made up of 15 amino acids. Unmatched junction bases numbered 10, after V lost 6 bases and J lost 2 bases. CDR3 loop: CASSVRGTQTYEQYF. CDR3 bases: TGTGCCAGCAGCGTCAGGGGGACACAGACCTACGAGCAGTACTTC.

J is TRBJ2-5 and V is TRBV3-1 (or the pseudogene TRBV3-2); 7 bases agree with TRBD1. The V and J ends lost 4 bases and 5 bases, in that order; junction bases with no gene match: 13. Germline lookup yields CDR1 LGHDT and CDR2 YNNKEL (reference sequence). This CDR3 comprises 16 residues. The CDR3 sequence is CASSRLAGTVDETQYF. DNA of the CDR3: TGTGCCAGCAGCCGTCTCGCCGGGACAGTAGATGAGACCCAGTACTTC.

The chain has TRBV29-1 and TRBJ2-3, with D possibly matching TRBD1 (6 bases). Deletions cut 4 bases from V and 0 bases from J, with 17 bases between. The germline V gene encodes CDR1 SQVTM and CDR2 ANQGSEA. The CDR3 runs 16 residues. This CDR3 reads CSVVWYGGTSTDTQYF. The DNA for the CDR3 is TGCAGCGTTGTTTGGTATGGGGGCACTAGCACAGATACGCAGTATTTT.

This chain connects TRBV28 to TRBJ2-1, with 10 nucleotides matching TRBD2. V shed 5 bases and J 4 bases; nucleotides not matched to a gene: 5. Germline V gives CDR1 MDHEN, CDR2 SYDVKM. This CDR3 has 15 amino acids. CDR3 sequence: CASSPQRGGYNEQFF. CDR3 in DNA: TGTGCCAGCAGTCCCCAGCGGGGGGGGTACAATGAGCAGTTCTTC.

V is TRBV5-4 and J is TRBJ2-1, with TRBD1 matching over 8 bases. Unmatched junction bases numbered 3, after V lost 0 bases and J lost 4 bases. In germline, CDR1 is SGHNT, CDR2 YYREEE (reference sequence). The CDR3 runs to 15 residues. The CDR3 here is CASSLATGGYNEQFF. The CDR3 bases are TGTGCCAGCAGCTTGGCTACAGGGGGGTACAATGAGCAGTTCTTC.

The chain is built from TRBV12-3 or TRBV12-4 and TRBJ2-3; 10 nucleotides line up with TRBD2. V dropped 6 bases and J dropped 4; count of bases not matched to a gene: 1. This CDR3 has 13 residues. The DNA for the CDR3 is TGTGCCAGCAGACTAGCGGGGTCAGATACGCAGTATTTT. Amino acids: CASRLAGSDTQYF.

The rearrangement links TRBV7-9 to TRBJ2-5; the match to TRBD2 covers 15 bases. The CDR3 has 16 amino acids. Trimming took 5 bases from V and 4 from J; bases not matched to a gene: 5. CDR1 and CDR2 (germline): SEHNR, FQNEAQ (reference sequence). The CDR3 coding sequence is TGTGCCAGCAGCCCTCGGGGACTAGCGGGAGGAGAGACCCAGTACTTC. Its translation is CASSPRGLAGGETQYF.

The genes are TRBV15 and TRBJ1-1; the D gene is possibly TRBD1 (6 bases). The V end was cut by 7 bases, the J end by 5 bases, with 20 bases between. Germline values: CDR1 LNHNV, CDR2 YYDKDF (reference sequence). This CDR3 is built from 15 residues. The CDR3 is CATTPMGGAGTEAFF. CDR3 DNA: TGTGCCACCACCCCGATGGGGGGGGCCGGGACTGAAGCTTTCTTT.

This sequence joins TRBV6-2 or TRBV6-3 and TRBJ1-6; weak D call: TRBD1 (5 bases). This CDR3 spans 15 amino acids. Germline lookup yields CDR1 MNHEY and CDR2 SVGEGT. The V and J ends lost 5 bases and 5 bases respectively, with 13 bases between them. The CDR3 loop is CASSRRRGNNSPLHF. For the CDR3, the DNA is TGTGCCAGCAGTCGCCGGAGGGGCAATAATTCACCCCTCCACTTT.

The chain uses TRBV24-1 and TRBJ1-1, with D possibly TRBD1 on 5 matching bases. V was clipped by 3 bases and J by 5 bases, with 18 bases between them. The CDR3 spans 16 residues. Germline CDR1 is KGHDR and CDR2 is SFDVKD. The CDR3 DNA reads TGTGCCACCAGTGATCACCCAGGGAGGGGTGAAACTGAAGCTTTCTTT. This sequence encodes CATSDHPGRGETEAFF.

This chain connects TRBV4-3 to TRBJ1-1; TRBD1 matches at 7 bases. Germline V gene lookup returns CDR1 LGHNA and CDR2 YSLEER. V trimming: 5 bases; J trimming: 1 base; junction bases outside the gene matches: 7. The CDR3 contains 15 residues. CDR3 DNA: TGCGCCAGCAGCACCGGGACAGCCTGGAACACTGAAGCTTTCTTT. This gives the protein CASSTGTAWNTEAFF.

This clone was counted a single time. V and J are TRBV19 and TRBJ2-3, with TRBD2 matching 8 bases. This CDR3 has 15 residues. Germline-derived CDR1 and CDR2 are LNHDA and SQIVND (reference sequence). V was clipped by 3 bases and J by 2 bases; unmatched bases: 4. CDR3 DNA: TGTGCCAGTAGTATTCAGCGGGGGATCACAGATACGCAGTATTTT. This sequence encodes CASSIQRGITDTQYF.

This chain links TRBV30 with TRBJ2-2; 8 positions agree with TRBD2. This CDR3 region has 13 residues. Germline trimming cut 8 bases from V and 5 bases from J; bases unmatched to any gene: 7. The V gene's germline CDR1 is GTSNPN and CDR2 SVGIG (reference sequence). The CDR3 region is CAREGDWTGELFF. For the CDR3, the DNA is TGTGCCCGGGAGGGGGATTGGACCGGGGAGCTGTTTTTT.

This clone was counted a single time. The chain carries TRBV5-6 and TRBJ1-5; TRBD1 might be the D (5 bases). CDR3 length equals 18 residues. The V gene lost 2 bases and the J gene lost 0 bases, with 18 bases spanning the gap. Germline V gene data show CDR1 as SGHDT and CDR2 as YYEEEE. In nucleotides, the CDR3 is TGTGCCAGCAGCTTATCGTGGGGGGTTTCTTCTAGCAATCAGCCCCAGCATTTT. This sequence encodes CASSLSWGVSSSNQPQHF.

The rearrangement joins TRBV9 to TRBJ2-1, with a possible D match to TRBD1 (5 bases). Germline loops: CDR1 SGDLS, CDR2 YYNGEE. CDR3 size: 12 residues. The V gene lost 1 base and the J gene lost 6 bases, with 5 bases spanning the gap. The CDR3: CASSVQGNEQFF. The CDR3 region has the DNA TGTGCCAGCAGCGTACAGGGCAATGAGCAGTTCTTC.